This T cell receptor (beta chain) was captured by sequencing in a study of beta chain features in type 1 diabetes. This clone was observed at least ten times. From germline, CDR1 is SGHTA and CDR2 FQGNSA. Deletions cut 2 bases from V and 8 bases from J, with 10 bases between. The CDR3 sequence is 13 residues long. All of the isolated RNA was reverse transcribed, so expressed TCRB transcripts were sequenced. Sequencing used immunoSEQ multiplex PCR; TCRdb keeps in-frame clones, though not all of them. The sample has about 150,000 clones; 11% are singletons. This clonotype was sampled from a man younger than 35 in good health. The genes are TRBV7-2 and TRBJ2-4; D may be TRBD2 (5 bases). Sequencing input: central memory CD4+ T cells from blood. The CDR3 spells CASSLRGKDIQYF. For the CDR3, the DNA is TGTGCCAGCAGCTTACGGGGTAAAGACATTCAGTACTTC.